This is a list of T cell receptor beta chains from one sample in a study of blood T cell repertoires in COVID-19. Assay used: immunoSEQ multiplex PCR; TCRdb lists only in-frame clones, some missing. Here the sample spans over 350,000 clones, approximately 90% being singletons. Sequencing input: PBMCs or T cells enriched from blood (not recorded which). The receptors stem from a woman under 30 who had recovered from COVID-19. Each CDR3 is given with its conserved first and last residue. The order of the fields is clone size, V gene, D gene, J gene, CDR3 DNA, CDR3 protein. A D gene is named only where the DNA matches it firmly. Clone size is given for some rows only: seen once, a few or many times, or a class if the clone is expanded.

clone_size: -; v_call: TRBV5-6; d_call: TRBD1; j_call: TRBJ1-4; cdr3_nt: TGTGCCAGCAGCGGAAAGGGACAGGGAAATGAAAAACTGTTTTTT; cdr3_aa: CASSGKGQGNEKLFF
clone_size: -; v_call: TRBV6-5; d_call: TRBD1; j_call: TRBJ1-1; cdr3_nt: TGTGCCAGCAGATTGAGGGGGCCGGGCACTGAAGCTTTCTTT; cdr3_aa: CASRLRGPGTEAFF
clone_size: -; v_call: TRBV18; d_call: -; j_call: TRBJ1-4; cdr3_nt: TGTGCCAGCTCACCCTCCCGGGACAATAATGAAAAACTGTTTTTT; cdr3_aa: CASSPSRDNNEKLFF
clone_size: -; v_call: TRBV23-1; d_call: -; j_call: TRBJ1-2; cdr3_nt: TGCGCCAGCAGTCTCGCAATCCGGAAGGAACGGGGGGGGCGGAATGGCTACACCTTC; cdr3_aa: CASSLAIRKERGGRNGYTF
clone_size: -; v_call: TRBV7-2; d_call: TRBD1; j_call: TRBJ1-1; cdr3_nt: TGTGCCAGCAGCTTAGTCCGAAGACAGGGGGGGACTGAAGCTTTCTTT; cdr3_aa: CASSLVRRQGGTEAFF
clone_size: -; v_call: TRBV11-2; d_call: -; j_call: TRBJ1-1; cdr3_nt: TGTGCCAGCAGCTTAGGACGGGGGTTTGAAGCTTTCTTT; cdr3_aa: CASSLGRGFEAFF
clone_size: -; v_call: TRBV5-3; d_call: -; j_call: TRBJ1-6; cdr3_nt: TGTGCCAGAAGCGTACAGGCGGATTCACCCCTCCACTTT; cdr3_aa: CARSVQADSPLHF
clone_size: -; v_call: TRBV28; d_call: -; j_call: TRBJ1-4; cdr3_nt: TGTGCCAGCACCCTGACAGGCCGGGAAAAACTGTTTTTT; cdr3_aa: CASTLTGREKLFF
clone_size: -; v_call: TRBV7-6; d_call: -; j_call: TRBJ2-3; cdr3_nt: TGTGCCAGCAGCCCACCCGGGGGGCCAGATACGCAGTATTTT; cdr3_aa: CASSPPGGPDTQYF
clone_size: -; v_call: TRBV5-1; d_call: TRBD1; j_call: TRBJ1-4; cdr3_nt: TGCGCCAGCAGCTCGGAACGGGACAGGGTTCGAGGAAAACTGTTTTTT; cdr3_aa: CASSSERDRVRGKLFF
clone_size: -; v_call: TRBV5-4; d_call: -; j_call: TRBJ2-6; cdr3_nt: TGTGCCAGCAGCCCGCGGGGTAGCTCTGGGGCCAACGTCCTGACTTTC; cdr3_aa: CASSPRGSSGANVLTF
clone_size: -; v_call: TRBV12-3/TRBV12-4; d_call: TRBD1; j_call: TRBJ1-2; cdr3_nt: TGTGCCAGCAGCCCCGGGACAGCCTATGGCTACACCTTC; cdr3_aa: CASSPGTAYGYTF
clone_size: -; v_call: TRBV5-1; d_call: -; j_call: TRBJ2-1; cdr3_nt: TGCGCCAGCAGCTTGGGGAGCGGGTTGCGAAGCGACAATGAGCAGTTCTTC; cdr3_aa: CASSLGSGLRSDNEQFF
clone_size: -; v_call: TRBV7-2; d_call: TRBD1; j_call: TRBJ1-4; cdr3_nt: TGTGCCAGCAGCTTAGAGGACAGGGGGCATCCAACTAATGAAAAACTGTTTTTT; cdr3_aa: CASSLEDRGHPTNEKLFF
clone_size: -; v_call: TRBV7-6; d_call: TRBD1; j_call: TRBJ2-2; cdr3_nt: TGTGCCAGCAGCTTGGGGGACAGGGACGTCACCGGGGAGCTGTTTTTT; cdr3_aa: CASSLGDRDVTGELFF
clone_size: -; v_call: TRBV6-5; d_call: TRBD1; j_call: TRBJ1-5; cdr3_nt: TGTGCCAGCAGACAGGGGACTCAGCCCCAGCATTTT; cdr3_aa: CASRQGTQPQHF
clone_size: once; v_call: TRBV11-2; d_call: -; j_call: TRBJ1-1; cdr3_nt: TGTGCCAGCAGCTTATCTCCCAGGGCTTCTGAAGCTTTCTTT; cdr3_aa: CASSLSPRASEAFF
clone_size: -; v_call: TRBV4-1; d_call: -; j_call: TRBJ2-7; cdr3_nt: TGCGCCAGCAGCCAAGATCTGGCAGGGAAAACCTACGAGCAGTACTTC; cdr3_aa: CASSQDLAGKTYEQYF
clone_size: once; v_call: TRBV7-3; d_call: -; j_call: TRBJ1-1; cdr3_nt: TGTGCCAGCAGCTCCCTCCCAATAATCCAGGTTGGGACTGAAGCTTTCTTT; cdr3_aa: CASSSLPIIQVGTEAFF
clone_size: -; v_call: TRBV7-9; d_call: -; j_call: TRBJ1-5; cdr3_nt: TGTGCCAGCAGCTTAGGAGAGGAACCGCGTGGCAATCAGCCCCAGCATTTT; cdr3_aa: CASSLGEEPRGNQPQHF
clone_size: -; v_call: TRBV7-2; d_call: TRBD1; j_call: TRBJ1-1; cdr3_nt: TGTGCCAGCAGCTATTACAGGGGGCCCACTGAAGCTTTCTTT; cdr3_aa: CASSYYRGPTEAFF
clone_size: -; v_call: TRBV19; d_call: -; j_call: TRBJ2-3; cdr3_nt: TGTGCCAGTAGTAAATACACGGGACAAACTAGCACAGATACGCAGTATTTT; cdr3_aa: CASSKYTGQTSTDTQYF
clone_size: -; v_call: TRBV6-5; d_call: -; j_call: TRBJ1-6; cdr3_nt: TGTGCCAGCAGGAAGGGGTCCCCGTATTCACCCCTCCACTTT; cdr3_aa: CASRKGSPYSPLHF
clone_size: -; v_call: TRBV7-2; d_call: TRBD1; j_call: TRBJ1-4; cdr3_nt: TGTGCCAGCAGCTTAGGTGGACAGGGTAATGAAAAACTGTTTTTT; cdr3_aa: CASSLGGQGNEKLFF
clone_size: -; v_call: TRBV11-2; d_call: TRBD2; j_call: TRBJ2-4; cdr3_nt: TGTGCCAGCAGCTTAACTAGCGGGGGGCTCCTAGCCAAAAACATTCAGTACTTC; cdr3_aa: CASSLTSGGLLAKNIQYF
clone_size: -; v_call: TRBV11-2; d_call: -; j_call: TRBJ2-1; cdr3_nt: TGTGCCAGCAGCTTCTCTGAGCGGTGGGATGAGCAGTTCTTC; cdr3_aa: CASSFSERWDEQFF
clone_size: -; v_call: TRBV19; d_call: -; j_call: TRBJ1-2; cdr3_nt: TGTGCCAGTAGTTTTTCCCCCGAGGTTAATGGCTACACCTTC; cdr3_aa: CASSFSPEVNGYTF
clone_size: -; v_call: TRBV2; d_call: -; j_call: TRBJ1-2; cdr3_nt: TGTGCCAGCAGTGAATGTCCAGGCTGCTATGGCTACACCTTC; cdr3_aa: CASSECPGCYGYTF
clone_size: many; v_call: TRBV2; d_call: TRBD2; j_call: TRBJ2-1; cdr3_nt: TGTGCCAGCAGTGTTAGCGGGGGCCCCTACAATGAGCAGTTCTTC; cdr3_aa: CASSVSGGPYNEQFF
clone_size: -; v_call: TRBV29-1; d_call: TRBD1; j_call: TRBJ1-1; cdr3_nt: TGCAGCGGGTTCGAATTCCCAGGGACAGCGAACACTGAAGCTTTCTTT; cdr3_aa: CSGFEFPGTANTEAFF
clone_size: -; v_call: TRBV19; d_call: -; j_call: TRBJ1-1; cdr3_nt: TGTGCCAGTAGTAAGTGGCGGACAGCCAACACTGAAGCTTTCTTT; cdr3_aa: CASSKWRTANTEAFF
clone_size: -; v_call: TRBV3-1/TRBV3-2; d_call: TRBD1; j_call: TRBJ1-1; cdr3_nt: TGTGCCAGCAGCACTACTACTGGACAGGGATCCGTAGCTTTCTTT; cdr3_aa: CASSTTTGQGSVAFF
clone_size: -; v_call: TRBV28; d_call: TRBD1; j_call: TRBJ2-3; cdr3_nt: TGTGCCAGCAGTTACCCGGGCGACAGGGATGGTTCAGATACGCAGTATTTT; cdr3_aa: CASSYPGDRDGSDTQYF
clone_size: few; v_call: TRBV6-5; d_call: -; j_call: TRBJ1-1; cdr3_nt: TGTGCCAGCAATAGGGGCACTGAAGCTTTCTTT; cdr3_aa: CASNRGTEAFF
clone_size: -; v_call: TRBV19; d_call: -; j_call: TRBJ1-5; cdr3_nt: TGTGCCAGTAATCCCCAAGGAGGCAATCAGCCCCAGCATTTT; cdr3_aa: CASNPQGGNQPQHF
clone_size: -; v_call: TRBV10-3; d_call: -; j_call: TRBJ1-2; cdr3_nt: TGTGCCATCCCCGTTGGGGCTGGTGAGGGCTACACCTTC; cdr3_aa: CAIPVGAGEGYTF
clone_size: -; v_call: TRBV5-5; d_call: -; j_call: TRBJ1-1; cdr3_nt: TGTGCCAGCAGCTTGGGATCCAGGGAGGCTGAAGCTTTCTTT; cdr3_aa: CASSLGSREAEAFF
clone_size: -; v_call: TRBV18; d_call: -; j_call: TRBJ2-7; cdr3_nt: TGTGCCAGCTCACCACGGGAGGGGGACGAGCAGTACTTC; cdr3_aa: CASSPREGDEQYF
clone_size: -; v_call: TRBV28; d_call: -; j_call: TRBJ2-7; cdr3_nt: TGTGCCAGCAGTCCCCCTACATGGAGCGAGCAGTACTTC; cdr3_aa: CASSPPTWSEQYF
clone_size: -; v_call: TRBV27; d_call: -; j_call: TRBJ1-5; cdr3_nt: TGTGCCAGCAGGTCGGACAGCTACAATCAGCCCCAGCATTTT; cdr3_aa: CASRSDSYNQPQHF
clone_size: -; v_call: TRBV6-5; d_call: TRBD1; j_call: TRBJ2-2; cdr3_nt: TGTGCCAGCAGTCCGGGACAGGGGTGGGCCGGGGAGCTGTTTTTT; cdr3_aa: CASSPGQGWAGELFF
clone_size: -; v_call: TRBV5-6; d_call: TRBD1; j_call: TRBJ2-7; cdr3_nt: TGTGCCAGCAGTCCGGGACAGGGAACCGCCTACGAGCAGTACTTC; cdr3_aa: CASSPGQGTAYEQYF